The next 14 T cell receptor beta chains were all read from a single sample in a study of response to subunit inactivated influenza vaccine. TCRdb reprocessed the RT-PCR reads via MiXCR and lists one record per CDR3 protein. The table shows some 150,000 distinct CDR3 sequences, with approximately 12% occurring only once. Separately, the same data were catalogued under a study of T cells expressing NK-cell markers. Turning to that study: It was by 5'RACE template switching with UMIs that TCR beta cDNA was made.

This specimen consisted of CD8+ T cells sorted from PBMCs, obtained 11 to 12 days after vaccination. Receptors were obtained from a man in his forties or fifties who received an inactivated influenza vaccine.

This clonotype was observed many times. The rearrangement links TRBV11-2 to TRBJ2-1, with D maybe TRBD1 (6 bases). V dropped 5 bases and J dropped 4 bases, with 15 bases sitting between them. The CDR3 has 15 amino acids. Germline V CDR1 and CDR2: SGHAT, FQNNGV. CDR3 sequence reads: CASSRGQSVYNEQFF. CDR3 bases: TGTGCCAGCAGCCGTGGACAGTCGGTTTACAATGAGCAGTTCTTC.

This clonotype was seen many times. The rearrangement links TRBV7-6 to TRBJ2-1; D uncertain. Trimming took 5 bases from V and 2 from J, leaving 7 bases between them. This CDR3 comprises 13 residues. Germline V lookup: CDR1 SGHVS, CDR2 FNYEAQ. The CDR3, as DNA: TGTGCCAGCAGCCGGAGAGCCTACAATGAGCAGTTCTTC. This translates into CASSRRAYNEQFF.

This clonotype was counted only a few times. The chain employs TRBV12-3 or TRBV12-4 and TRBJ2-3, with 7 bases identical to TRBD2. V trimming: 5 bases; J trimming: 2 bases; junction bases outside the gene matches: 10. The length of the CDR3 is 16 residues. The CDR3: CASSPSSGPPTDTQYF. DNA of the CDR3: TGTGCCAGCAGTCCTTCTAGCGGACCGCCCACAGATACGCAGTATTTT.

This clonotype occurred a few times. The J gene is TRBJ2-5, the V gene TRBV7-9; 8 bases are shared with TRBD1. The V gene end was trimmed by 3 bases and the J gene end by 2 bases; junction bases not matched to a gene: 5. This CDR3 is built from 15 residues. Germline-derived CDR1 and CDR2 are SEHNR and FQNEAQ (reference sequence). The CDR3, as DNA: TGTGCCAGCAGCTTTCGACAGGGGCCACAAGAGACCCAGTACTTC. Its translation: CASSFRQGPQETQYF.

The chain joins TRBV29-1 to TRBJ2-7; D gene uncertain. The CDR3 covers 11 residues. V lost 4 bases, J lost 7 bases, and 11 bases lay in between. Germline values: CDR1 SQVTM, CDR2 ANQGSEA. The CDR3 DNA sequence: TGCAGCGTTGGCCCGACGAGTGAGCAGTACTTC. Amino acids: CSVGPTSEQYF.

The chain has TRBV7-9 and TRBJ2-7; possibly TRBD2 for D (6 bases). V shed 3 bases and J shed 2 bases, with 14 bases lying between them. The CDR3 has 15 amino acids. CDR1 is SEHNR, CDR2 FQNEAQ, per germline (reference sequence). As DNA, the CDR3 is TGTGCCAGCAGCTTTGGGCGGGATAACCCCTACGAGCAGTACTTC. It specifies CASSFGRDNPYEQYF.

This rearrangement joins TRBV27 to TRBJ2-7; D remains unclear. Germline CDR1 reads MNHEY; CDR2 reads SMNVEV (reference sequence). The CDR3 consists of 15 residues. Trimming left V 2 bases short and J 2 bases short, with 13 bases between. The CDR3 DNA follows: TGTGCCAGCAGTTTACTTTTCGGCAGTCCCTACGAGCAGTACTTC. Protein product: CASSLLFGSPYEQYF.

This clonotype was seen a handful of times. The chain employs TRBV4-3 and TRBJ2-3; TRBD1 agrees at 10 bases. Germline CDR1 and CDR2: LGHNA and YSLEER. The CDR3 totals 17 residues. With 0 bases clipped from V and 2 bases from J, the junction kept 5 bases outside the gene matches. CDR3 sequence reads: CASSQDRQGANTDTQYF. In DNA, the CDR3 is TGCGCCAGCAGCCAAGATCGACAGGGGGCTAACACAGATACGCAGTATTTT.

The V call is TRBV7-6, the J call TRBJ2-2; D assignment may be TRBD1 or TRBD2 (6 bases each). V was trimmed by 7 bases and J by 6 bases, leaving 18 bases between them. The CDR3 covers 15 residues. Germline V CDR1 and CDR2: SGHVS, FNYEAQ. The DNA of the CDR3 is TGTGCCAGCACCCAAACGCCGGGGGCCCCCGGGGAGCTGTTTTTT. It specifies CASTQTPGAPGELFF. Filled out from reference TRBV7-6 and TRBJ2-2, the complete variable domain reads GAGVSQSPRYKVTKRGQDVALRCDPISGHVSLYWYRQALGQGPEFLTYFNYEAQQDKSGLPNDRFSAERPEGSISTLTIQRTEQRDSAMYRCASTQTPGAPGELFFGEGSRLTVL.

This sequence joins TRBV10-1 and TRBJ1-1; D remains unclear. Germline CDR1 is WNHNN and CDR2 is SYGVQD (reference sequence). CDR3 length: 13 amino acids. Trimming removed 3 bases at V and 5 bases at J, with 10 bases between. The CDR3, as DNA: TGCGCCAGCAGTGATTCGAGAGGGACTGAAGCTTTCTTT. It codes for CASSDSRGTEAFF.

This clonotype has only a few counts. The V gene is TRBV7-6, the J gene TRBJ2-2; D may be TRBD1 (5 bases). Trimming stripped 8 bases from V and 2 bases from J, with 9 bases between. CDR1 and CDR2 from the germline V gene are SGHVS and FNYEAQ. The CDR3 runs to 13 residues. CDR3 coding DNA: TGTGCCAGCTCTTGGGGCAACACCGGGGAGCTGTTTTTT. Its protein is CASSWGNTGELFF.

The chain joins TRBV4-3 to TRBJ2-1, with 9 bases matching TRBD2. V shed 0 bases and J 6 bases; nucleotides not matched to a gene: 6. Germline-derived CDR1 and CDR2 are LGHNA and YSLEER. The CDR3 covers 16 residues. CDR3 region: CASSQDPREGRNEQFF. CDR3 DNA sequence: TGCGCCAGCAGCCAAGATCCGCGGGAGGGCCGCAATGAGCAGTTCTTC.

This clonotype appeared many times. The chain has TRBV10-3 and TRBJ2-7; D may be TRBD1 (6 bases). V was cut by 8 bases and J by 5 bases, with 13 bases left in between. In germline, CDR1 is ENHRY, CDR2 SYGVKD. CDR3 length equals 12 residues. DNA for the CDR3: TGTGCCATCGGGGACACCCACCACGAGCAGTACTTC. As protein: CAIGDTHHEQYF.

This clonotype was picked up a small number of times. This chain connects TRBV20-1 to TRBJ2-1; 11 positions agree with TRBD2. The CDR3 covers 16 residues. V was clipped by 5 bases and J by 8 bases; unmatched bases: 14. Germline lookup yields CDR1 DFQATT and CDR2 SNEGSKA (reference sequence). The CDR3: CSAFSGGAVEVDEQFF. The CDR3 nucleotides read TGCAGTGCTTTTAGCGGGGGGGCCGTCGAAGTCGATGAGCAGTTCTTC.